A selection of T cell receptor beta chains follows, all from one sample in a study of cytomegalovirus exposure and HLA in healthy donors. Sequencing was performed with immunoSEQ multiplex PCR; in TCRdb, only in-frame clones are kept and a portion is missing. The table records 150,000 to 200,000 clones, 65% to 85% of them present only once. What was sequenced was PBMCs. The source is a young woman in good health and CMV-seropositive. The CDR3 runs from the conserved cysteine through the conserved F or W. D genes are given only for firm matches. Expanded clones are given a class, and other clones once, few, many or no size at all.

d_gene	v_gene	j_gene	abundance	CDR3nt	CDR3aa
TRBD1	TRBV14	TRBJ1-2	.	TGTGCCAGCAGCCTCAATCGCACGGGACAGGAGGATTTAGGTAACTATGGCTACACCTTC	CASSLNRTGQEDLGNYGYTF
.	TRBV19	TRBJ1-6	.	TGTGCCAGTAGTAGCAGGGGAATGTCCTCACCCCTCCACTTT	CASSSRGMSSPLHF
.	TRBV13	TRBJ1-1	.	TGTGCCAGCAGCCCCCGGCAGGGGTCCACTGAAGCTTTCTTT	CASSPRQGSTEAFF
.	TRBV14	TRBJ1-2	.	TGTGCCAGCGGGAGGGACTATGGCTACACCTTC	CASGRDYGYTF
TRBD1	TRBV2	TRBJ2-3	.	TGTGCCAGCAGTGAACCCCGGGACAGGGCCAGCACAGATACGCAGTATTTT	CASSEPRDRASTDTQYF
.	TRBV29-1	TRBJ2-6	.	TGCAGCGTCTCCCCAGGCTCTGGGGCCAACGTCCTGACTTTC	CSVSPGSGANVLTF
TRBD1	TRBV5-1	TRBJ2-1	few	TGCGCCAGCAACCGGGTCATGGGGGACAGCAATGAGCAGTTCTTC	CASNRVMGDSNEQFF
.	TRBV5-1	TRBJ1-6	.	TGCGCCAGCAGCTTGGGGGCAGGGGATAATTCACCCCTCCACTTT	CASSLGAGDNSPLHF
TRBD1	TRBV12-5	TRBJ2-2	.	TGTGCTAGTTCCGACAGGGGGCTCGGGGAGCTGTTTTTT	CASSDRGLGELFF
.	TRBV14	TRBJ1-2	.	TGTGCCAGCAGCCCGGGGAGCGACTATGGCTACACCTTC	CASSPGSDYGYTF
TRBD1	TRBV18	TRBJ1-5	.	TGTGCCAGCTCATCAGGACAGGGAAAACAGCCCCAGCATTTT	CASSSGQGKQPQHF
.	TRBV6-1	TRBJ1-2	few	TGTGCCAGCAGTGAGGGGAGTCTATGGCTGGGCTACACCTTC	CASSEGSLWLGYTF
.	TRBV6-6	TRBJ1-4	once	TGTGCCAGCTGGCAGCCGGGATCTAATGAAAAACTGTTTTTT	CASWQPGSNEKLFF
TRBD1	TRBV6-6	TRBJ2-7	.	TGTGCCAGCAGCCCCTCCACGGACAGGACCGAGCAGTACTTC	CASSPSTDRTEQYF
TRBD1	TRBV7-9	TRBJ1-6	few	TGTGCCAGCAGCTTAGCCGTTGGGACAGGGAATTCACCCCTCCACTTT	CASSLAVGTGNSPLHF
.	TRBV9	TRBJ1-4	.	TGTGCCAGCAGCGTGGGGGGGGCAACTAATGAAAAACTGTTTTTT	CASSVGGATNEKLFF
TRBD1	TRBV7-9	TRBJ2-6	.	TGTGCCAGCGTTCGGGACAGGGCTGACTCTGGGGCCAACGTCCTGACTTTC	CASVRDRADSGANVLTF
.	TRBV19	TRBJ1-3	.	TGTGCCAGTACACAGAGCTCTGGAAACACCATATATTTT	CASTQSSGNTIYF
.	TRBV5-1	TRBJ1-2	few	TGCGCCAGCAGCGTCGGCTCAGCGAGCAACTATGGCTACACCTTC	CASSVGSASNYGYTF
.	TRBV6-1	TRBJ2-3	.	TGTGCCAGCAGAGTTATGGCAACAGATACGCAGTATTTT	CASRVMATDTQYF
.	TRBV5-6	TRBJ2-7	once	TGTGCCAGCAGCTTGGGGGGCTTAGGCCCCCACGAGCAGTACTTC	CASSLGGLGPHEQYF
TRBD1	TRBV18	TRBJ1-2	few	TGTGCCAGCTCACCACCGGCGGGACAGGGAGGCTATGGCTACACCTTC	CASSPPAGQGGYGYTF
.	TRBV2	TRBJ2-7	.	TGTGCCAGCACCCTAATAGCGGCTTACTCCTACGAGCAGTACTTC	CASTLIAAYSYEQYF
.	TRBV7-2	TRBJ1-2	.	TGTGCCAGCAGCTTCGCGACAGGCTATGGCTACACCTTC	CASSFATGYGYTF
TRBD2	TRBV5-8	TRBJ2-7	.	TGTGCCAGCAGCTTGGACGGGGGGGCGATTTTCGGCGAGCAGTACTTC	CASSLDGGAIFGEQYF
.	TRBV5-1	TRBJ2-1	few	TGCGCCAGCAGCTTGGCGCTCACAGTCAATGAGCAGTTCTTC	CASSLALTVNEQFF
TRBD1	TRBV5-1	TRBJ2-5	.	TGCGCCAGCAGCTTGGCGTGGGGACAGGCGGAGACCCAGTACTTC	CASSLAWGQAETQYF
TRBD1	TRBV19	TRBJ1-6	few	TGTGCCAGTAGTATAGACGACAGGGCCAATTCACCCCTCCACTTT	CASSIDDRANSPLHF
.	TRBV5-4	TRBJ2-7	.	TGTGCCAGCCGAGATCCGACAGGATCCTACGAGCAGTACTTC	CASRDPTGSYEQYF
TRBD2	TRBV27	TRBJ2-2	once	TGTGCCAGCGGTACTAGCGGGGTTGTCGGGGAGCTGTTTTTT	CASGTSGVVGELFF
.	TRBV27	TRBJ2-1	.	TGTGCCAGCAGTTTATCGACTTACAATGAGCAGTTCTTC	CASSLSTYNEQFF
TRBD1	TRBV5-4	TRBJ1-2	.	TGTGCCAGCAGCCTGGGACAGGGGGCCCGAACGATAGGCTACACCTTC	CASSLGQGARTIGYTF
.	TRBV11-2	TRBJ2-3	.	TGTGCCAGCAGCTTAGACAGGGGGGCTGATACGCAGTATTTT	CASSLDRGADTQYF
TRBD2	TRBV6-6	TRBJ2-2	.	TGTGCCAGCAGTAAGCGACTAGCGGGGGATTCCGGGGAGCTGTTTTTT	CASSKRLAGDSGELFF
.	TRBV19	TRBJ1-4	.	TGTGCCAGTAGTCCCGACAAGGAACCTAATGAAAAACTGTTTTTT	CASSPDKEPNEKLFF
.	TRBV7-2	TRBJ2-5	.	TGTGCCAGCAGACAGACAGTCCAAGAGACCCAGTACTTC	CASRQTVQETQYF
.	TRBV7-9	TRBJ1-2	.	TGTGCCAGCAGCTTAGGGACATACTATGGCTACACCTTC	CASSLGTYYGYTF
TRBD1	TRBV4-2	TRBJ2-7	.	TGTGCCAGCAGTCATACTGCGGGACAGGGGAACGAGCAGTACTTC	CASSHTAGQGNEQYF
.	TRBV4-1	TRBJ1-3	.	TGCGCCAGCAGCCAGGAGGAAGTCATCGGAAACACCATATATTTT	CASSQEEVIGNTIYF
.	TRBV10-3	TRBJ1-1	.	TGTGCCATCAGGGTAAACAGGGACACGAACACTGAAGCTTTCTTT	CAIRVNRDTNTEAFF
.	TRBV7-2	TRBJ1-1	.	TGTGCCAGCAGCGTCGGGGGGCTTGGGACTGAAGCTTTCTTT	CASSVGGLGTEAFF
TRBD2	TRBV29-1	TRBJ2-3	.	TGCAGCGTTGACGGGACTAGCGGGGGGAAGAGCACAGATACGCAGTATTTT	CSVDGTSGGKSTDTQYF
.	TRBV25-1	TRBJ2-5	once	TGTGCCAGCAGTGAACCCAGCGGTATAGAGACCCAGTACTTC	CASSEPSGIETQYF
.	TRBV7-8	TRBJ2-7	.	TGTGCCAGCAGCTTATCCCCCCGGACAGAACTCTACGAGCAGTACTTC	CASSLSPRTELYEQYF
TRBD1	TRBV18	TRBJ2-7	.	TGTGCCAGCTCACGTGGACAGGGTTCCTACGAGCAGTACTTC	CASSRGQGSYEQYF
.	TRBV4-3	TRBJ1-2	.	TGCGCCAGCAGCTCACAACCGCAGGTGCCCTACACCTTC	CASSSQPQVPYTF
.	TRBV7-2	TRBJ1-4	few	TGTGCCAGCACCTTCAACGGACAGAATGAAAAACTGTTTTTT	CASTFNGQNEKLFF
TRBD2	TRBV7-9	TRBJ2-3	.	TGTGCCAGCAGCTGGGGGACTAGTACCTTCGTACTTTTT	CASSWGTSTFVLF
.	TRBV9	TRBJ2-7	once	TGTGCCAGCAGCGTAGTGGAGGGATCCGAGCAGTACTTC	CASSVVEGSEQYF